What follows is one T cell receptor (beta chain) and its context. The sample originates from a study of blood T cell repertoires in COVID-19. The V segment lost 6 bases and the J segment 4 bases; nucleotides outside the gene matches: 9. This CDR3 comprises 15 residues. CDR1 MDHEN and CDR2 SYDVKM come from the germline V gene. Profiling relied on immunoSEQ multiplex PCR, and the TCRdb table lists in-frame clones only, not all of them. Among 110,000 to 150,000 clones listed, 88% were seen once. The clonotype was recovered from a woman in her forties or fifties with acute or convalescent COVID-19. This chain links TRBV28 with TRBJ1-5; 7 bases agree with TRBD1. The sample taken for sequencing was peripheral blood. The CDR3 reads CASSHRQGLNQPQHF. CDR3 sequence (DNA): TGTGCCAGCAGCCACAGACAGGGCTTGAATCAGCCCCAGCATTTT.